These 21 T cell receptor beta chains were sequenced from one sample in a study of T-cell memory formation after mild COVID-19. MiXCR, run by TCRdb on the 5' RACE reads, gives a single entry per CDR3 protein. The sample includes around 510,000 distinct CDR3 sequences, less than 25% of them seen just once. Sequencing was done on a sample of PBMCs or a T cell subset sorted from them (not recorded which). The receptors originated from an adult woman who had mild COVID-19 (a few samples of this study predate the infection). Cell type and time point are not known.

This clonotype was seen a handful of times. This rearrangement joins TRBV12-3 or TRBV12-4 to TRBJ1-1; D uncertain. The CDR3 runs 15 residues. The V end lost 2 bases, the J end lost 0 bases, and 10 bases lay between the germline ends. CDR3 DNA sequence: TGTGCCAGCAGTTTAAGGGCAACTATGAACACTGAAGCTTTCTTT. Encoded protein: CASSLRATMNTEAFF.

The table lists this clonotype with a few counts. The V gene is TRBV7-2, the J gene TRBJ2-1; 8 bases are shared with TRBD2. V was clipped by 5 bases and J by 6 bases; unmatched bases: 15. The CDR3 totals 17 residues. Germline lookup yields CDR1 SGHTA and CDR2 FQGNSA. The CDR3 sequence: CASSGPPGAGASNEQFF. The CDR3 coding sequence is TGTGCCAGCAGCGGCCCCCCGGGAGCGGGGGCCAGCAATGAGCAGTTCTTC.

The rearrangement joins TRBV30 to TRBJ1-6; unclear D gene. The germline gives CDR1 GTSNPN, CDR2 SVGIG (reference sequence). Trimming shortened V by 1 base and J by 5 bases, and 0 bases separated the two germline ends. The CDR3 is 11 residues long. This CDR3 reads CAWSDNSPLHF. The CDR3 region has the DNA TGTGCCTGGAGTGATAATTCACCCCTCCACTTT. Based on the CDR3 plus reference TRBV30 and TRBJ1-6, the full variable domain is SQTIHQWPATLVQPVGSPLSLECTVEGTSNPNLYWYRQAAGRGLQLLFYSVGIGQISSEVPQNLSASRPQDRQFILSSKKLLLSDSGFYLCAWSDNSPLHFGNGTRLTVT.

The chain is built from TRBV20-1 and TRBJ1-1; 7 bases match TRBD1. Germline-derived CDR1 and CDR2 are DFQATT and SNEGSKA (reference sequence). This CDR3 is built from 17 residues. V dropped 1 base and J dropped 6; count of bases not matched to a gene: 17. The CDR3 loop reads CSARANQHRQGWAEAFF. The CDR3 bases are TGCAGTGCTAGAGCAAACCAACACCGACAGGGATGGGCTGAAGCTTTCTTT.

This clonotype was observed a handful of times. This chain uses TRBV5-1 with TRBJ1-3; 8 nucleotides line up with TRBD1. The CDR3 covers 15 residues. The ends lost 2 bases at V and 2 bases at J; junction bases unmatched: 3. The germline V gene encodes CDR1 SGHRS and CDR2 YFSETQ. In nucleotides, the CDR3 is TGCGCCAGCAGCTTAACGACAGGGGCTGGAAACACCATATATTTT. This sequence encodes CASSLTTGAGNTIYF. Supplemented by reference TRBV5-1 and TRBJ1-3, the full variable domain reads KAGVTQTPRYLIKTRGQQVTLSCSPISGHRSVSWYQQTPGQGLQFLFEYFSETQRNKGNFPGRFSGRQFSNSRSEMNVSTLELGDSALYLCASSLTTGAGNTIYFGEGSWLTVV.

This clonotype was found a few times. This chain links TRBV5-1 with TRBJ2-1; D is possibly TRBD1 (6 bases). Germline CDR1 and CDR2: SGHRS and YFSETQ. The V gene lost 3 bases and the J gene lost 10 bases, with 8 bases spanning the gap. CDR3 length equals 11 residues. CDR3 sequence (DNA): TGCGCCAGCAGCTCTGACAGGGAGCAGTTCTTC. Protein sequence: CASSSDREQFF. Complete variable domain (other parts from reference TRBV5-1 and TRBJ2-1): KAGVTQTPRYLIKTRGQQVTLSCSPISGHRSVSWYQQTPGQGLQFLFEYFSETQRNKGNFPGRFSGRQFSNSRSEMNVSTLELGDSALYLCASSSDREQFFGPGTRLTVL.

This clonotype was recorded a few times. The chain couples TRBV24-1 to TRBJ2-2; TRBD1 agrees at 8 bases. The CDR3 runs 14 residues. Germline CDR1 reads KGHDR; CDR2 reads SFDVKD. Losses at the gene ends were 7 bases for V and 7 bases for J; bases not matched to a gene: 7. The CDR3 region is CATSNRGFFGELFF. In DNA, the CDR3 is TGTGCCACCAGCAACAGGGGGTTTTTCGGGGAGCTGTTTTTT.

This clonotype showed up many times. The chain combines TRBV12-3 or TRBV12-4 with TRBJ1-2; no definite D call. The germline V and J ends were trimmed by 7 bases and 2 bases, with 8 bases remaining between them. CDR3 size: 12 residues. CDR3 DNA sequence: TGTGCCAGCAAGGAGGAAAACTATGGCTACACCTTC. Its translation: CASKEENYGYTF.

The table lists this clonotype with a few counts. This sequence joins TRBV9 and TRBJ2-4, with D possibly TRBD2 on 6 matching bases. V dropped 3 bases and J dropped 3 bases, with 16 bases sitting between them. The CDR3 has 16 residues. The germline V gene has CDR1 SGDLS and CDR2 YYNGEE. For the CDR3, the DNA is TGTGCCAGCAGCGGTCAAACGGGAGTGGGCAAAAACATTCAGTACTTC. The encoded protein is CASSGQTGVGKNIQYF.

CDR3 sequence: CASSPSGLGNTEAFF. The CDR3 DNA sequence: TGTGCCAGCAGCCCATCCGGATTGGGAAACACTGAAGCTTTCTTT. The J gene is TRBJ1-1, the V gene TRBV7-9; D unclear. The V end lost 5 bases, the J end lost 2 bases, and 15 bases lay between the germline ends. The germline V gene encodes CDR1 SEHNR and CDR2 FQNEAQ (reference sequence). The length of the CDR3 is 15 residues.

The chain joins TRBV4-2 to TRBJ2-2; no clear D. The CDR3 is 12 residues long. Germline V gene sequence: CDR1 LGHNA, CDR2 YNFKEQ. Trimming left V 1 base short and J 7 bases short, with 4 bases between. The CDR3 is CASSQGNGELFF. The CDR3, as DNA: TGTGCCAGCAGCCAAGGGAACGGGGAGCTGTTTTTT.

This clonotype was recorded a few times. The CDR3 spells CASSLEGRLNEQFF. As DNA, the CDR3 is TGTGCCAGCAGCTTAGAAGGGAGGCTCAATGAGCAGTTCTTC. The chain uses TRBV7-6 and TRBJ2-1; D perhaps matches TRBD2 (6 bases). This CDR3 comprises 14 residues. The germline gives CDR1 SGHVS, CDR2 FNYEAQ. V was cut by 1 base and J by 6 bases, with 10 bases left in between.

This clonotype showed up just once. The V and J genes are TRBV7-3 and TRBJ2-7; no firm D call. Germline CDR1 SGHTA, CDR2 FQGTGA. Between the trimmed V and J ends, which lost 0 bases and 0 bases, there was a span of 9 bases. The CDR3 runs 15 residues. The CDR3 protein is CASSLTNVDSYEQYF. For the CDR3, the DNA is TGTGCCAGCAGCTTAACGAACGTAGACTCCTACGAGCAGTACTTC.

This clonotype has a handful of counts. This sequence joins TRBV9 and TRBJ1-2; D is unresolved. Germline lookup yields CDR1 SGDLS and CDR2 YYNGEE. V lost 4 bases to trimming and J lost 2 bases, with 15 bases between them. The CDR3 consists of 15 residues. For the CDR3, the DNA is TGTGCCAGCAGCCCTGTTCCGAACCCCAACTATGGCTACACCTTC. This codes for CASSPVPNPNYGYTF.

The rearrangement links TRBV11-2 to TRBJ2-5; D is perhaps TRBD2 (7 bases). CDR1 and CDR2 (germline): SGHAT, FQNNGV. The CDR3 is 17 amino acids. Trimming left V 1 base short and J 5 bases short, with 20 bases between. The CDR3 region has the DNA TGTGCCAGCAGCTTAGCCCCCGGTGGGGGGGCTCGGGAGACCCAGTACTTC. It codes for CASSLAPGGGARETQYF.

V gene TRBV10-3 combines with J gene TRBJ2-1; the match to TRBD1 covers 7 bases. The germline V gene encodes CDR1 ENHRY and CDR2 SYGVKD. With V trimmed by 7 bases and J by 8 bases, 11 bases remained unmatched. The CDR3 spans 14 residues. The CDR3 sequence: CAINPTGVGDEQFF. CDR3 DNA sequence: TGTGCCATCAACCCAACAGGGGTGGGAGATGAGCAGTTCTTC.

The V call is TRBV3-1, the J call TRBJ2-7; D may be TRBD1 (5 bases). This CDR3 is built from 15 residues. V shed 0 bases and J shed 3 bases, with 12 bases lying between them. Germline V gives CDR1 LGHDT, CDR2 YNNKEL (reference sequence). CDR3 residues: CASSQDQGLSYEQYF. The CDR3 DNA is TGTGCCAGCAGCCAAGATCAGGGATTAAGCTACGAGCAGTACTTC.

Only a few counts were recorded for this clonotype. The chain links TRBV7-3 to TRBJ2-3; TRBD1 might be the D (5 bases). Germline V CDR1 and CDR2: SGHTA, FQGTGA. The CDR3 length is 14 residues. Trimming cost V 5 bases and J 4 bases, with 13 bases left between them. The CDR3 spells CASSMSGLADTQYF. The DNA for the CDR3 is TGTGCCAGCAGCATGTCAGGGCTCGCAGATACGCAGTATTTT.

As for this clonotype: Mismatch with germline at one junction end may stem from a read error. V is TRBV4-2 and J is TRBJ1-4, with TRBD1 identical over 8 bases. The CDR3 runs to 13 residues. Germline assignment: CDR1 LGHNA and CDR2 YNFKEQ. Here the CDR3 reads CARSRGQEEKLFF. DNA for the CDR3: TGTGCCCGCAGCCGGGGACAGGAGGAAAAACTGTTTTTT.

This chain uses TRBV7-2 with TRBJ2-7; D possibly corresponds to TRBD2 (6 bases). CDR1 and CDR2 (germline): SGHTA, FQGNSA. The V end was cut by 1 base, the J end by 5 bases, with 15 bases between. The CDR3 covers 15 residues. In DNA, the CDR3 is TGTGCCAGCAGCTTAGAGGGGACTCCCAGGGACGAGCAGTACTTC. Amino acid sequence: CASSLEGTPRDEQYF.

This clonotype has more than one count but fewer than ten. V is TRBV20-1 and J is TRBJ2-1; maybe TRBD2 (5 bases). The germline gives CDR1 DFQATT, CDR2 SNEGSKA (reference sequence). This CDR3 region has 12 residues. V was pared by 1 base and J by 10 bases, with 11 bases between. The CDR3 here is CSARVGWEEQFF. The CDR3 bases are TGCAGTGCTAGAGTTGGTTGGGAGGAGCAGTTCTTC.